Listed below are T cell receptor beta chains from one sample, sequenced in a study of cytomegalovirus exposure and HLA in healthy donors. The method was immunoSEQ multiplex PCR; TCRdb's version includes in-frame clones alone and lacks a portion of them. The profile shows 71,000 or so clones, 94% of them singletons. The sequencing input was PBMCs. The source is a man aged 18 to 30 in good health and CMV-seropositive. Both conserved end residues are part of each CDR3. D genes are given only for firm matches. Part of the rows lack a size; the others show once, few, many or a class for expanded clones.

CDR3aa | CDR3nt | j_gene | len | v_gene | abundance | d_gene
CASSDGYSDQPQHF | TGTGCCAGTAGCGACGGGTATTCGGATCAGCCCCAGCATTTT | TRBJ1-5 | 14 | TRBV19 | NA | NA
CASSLSGGLGETQYF | TGTGCCAGCAGCTTATCCGGGGGGCTTGGGGAGACCCAGTACTTC | TRBJ2-5 | 15 | TRBV9 | NA | NA
CASIQREEDTDTQYF | TGTGCCAGCATACAACGGGAGGAGGACACAGATACGCAGTATTTT | TRBJ2-3 | 15 | TRBV27 | NA | TRBD2
CASSSKQNYRGWNTEAFF | TGTGCCAGCAGTTCAAAACAAAACTACAGGGGCTGGAACACTGAAGCTTTCTTT | TRBJ1-1 | 18 | TRBV28 | NA | TRBD1
CASSSGLAIETQYF | TGTGCCAGCAGCTCGGGACTAGCGATCGAGACCCAGTACTTC | TRBJ2-5 | 14 | TRBV11-2 | NA | TRBD2
CASSLQGDYGYTF | TGTGCCAGCAGCCTACAGGGTGACTATGGCTACACCTTC | TRBJ1-2 | 13 | TRBV4-2 | once | NA
CASSLAGTGYLYGYTF | TGTGCCAGCAGCTTAGCCGGGACAGGGTACCTCTATGGCTACACCTTC | TRBJ1-2 | 16 | TRBV7-9 | NA | TRBD1
CASRTATNTGELFF | TGTGCCAGTAGGACTGCGACGAACACCGGGGAGCTGTTTTTT | TRBJ2-2 | 14 | TRBV19 | NA | NA
CASSQVGLADTDTQYF | TGCGCCAGCAGCCAAGTCGGACTAGCGGACACAGATACGCAGTATTTT | TRBJ2-3 | 16 | TRBV4-1 | once | TRBD2
CASSVGLAPVEQYF | TGTGCCAGCTCAGTGGGACTAGCTCCTGTAGAGCAGTACTTC | TRBJ2-7 | 14 | TRBV18 | NA | TRBD2
CASVSSGAGAYEQYF | TGTGCCAGCGTTAGTTCGGGGGCGGGGGCTTACGAGCAGTACTTC | TRBJ2-7 | 15 | TRBV11-2 | NA | NA
CASSLRLAGGPDTQYF | TGTGCCAGCAGCTTACGCCTAGCGGGGGGCCCAGATACGCAGTATTTT | TRBJ2-3 | 16 | TRBV7-8 | NA | TRBD2
CASSVVRLETQYF | TGTGCCAGTAGTGTCGTCAGGTTGGAGACCCAGTACTTC | TRBJ2-5 | 13 | TRBV19 | NA | NA
CASSLGTGWHEQYF | TGTGCCAGCAGCTTAGGGACAGGGTGGCACGAGCAGTACTTC | TRBJ2-7 | 14 | TRBV7-2 | NA | TRBD1
CASRRQGEGSTEAFF | TGTGCCAGTAGGCGACAGGGGGAGGGTTCCACTGAAGCTTTCTTT | TRBJ1-1 | 15 | TRBV19 | once | TRBD1
CASSGDRDEQYF | TGTGCCAGCAGTGGTGACAGGGACGAGCAGTACTTC | TRBJ2-7 | 12 | TRBV6-1 | NA | TRBD1
CASFEIQGSSGNTIYF | TGTGCCAGCTTCGAGATTCAGGGGAGCTCTGGAAACACCATATATTTT | TRBJ1-3 | 16 | TRBV6-6 | NA | NA
CASSLNGGGLLYEQYF | TGCGCCAGCAGCTTGAACGGCGGGGGGCTTCTCTACGAGCAGTACTTC | TRBJ2-7 | 16 | TRBV5-1 | NA | TRBD2
CASSVGGGDRYYEQYF | TGTGCCAGCAGTGTCGGGGGGGGAGACAGGTACTACGAGCAGTACTTC | TRBJ2-7 | 16 | TRBV6-1 | NA | TRBD2
CASSREARDLGYEQYF | TGCGCCAGCAGCCGGGAGGCCCGGGACTTGGGATACGAGCAGTACTTC | TRBJ2-7 | 16 | TRBV5-1 | NA | TRBD2
CASSWGPSGIPYEQYF | TGTGCCAGCAGTTGGGGACCTAGCGGGATACCCTACGAGCAGTACTTC | TRBJ2-7 | 16 | TRBV27 | NA | TRBD2
CASSLDRSTDTQYF | TGTGCCAGCAGTTTGGACAGGAGCACAGATACGCAGTATTTT | TRBJ2-3 | 14 | TRBV27 | NA | TRBD1